This TCR beta chain was profiled in a study of human T cells and chemical hapten exposure. Background on the study: Chiefly women, the patients showed alopecia areata, totalis or universalis.

Notes on the study in general: Given that the donors had alopecia, their immune response may differ from that seen in healthy people. TCRs exceeding a frequency of 1 in 1000 stayed unchanged under DPC sensitization.

This CDR3 has 15 amino acids. Germline assignment: CDR1 SNHLY and CDR2 FYNNEI. Between the trimmed V and J ends, which lost 7 bases and 4 bases, there was a span of 17 bases. TCRdb passed the RACE reads through MiXCR, listing each CDR3 protein once. Counted here are 82,000 or so distinct CDR3 sequences, over 10% occurring once; the ten biggest clones make up approximately 6%. This clonotype has a handful of counts. The antigen is undetermined. As to time point: patch test 3, about 24 weeks after DPC sensitization. Treatment described: therapeutic diphenylcyclopropenone sensitization with weekly scalp DPC. Staff drew blood before applying each patch test.

The material sequenced was whole blood, taken in connection with sensitization to the hapten diphenylcyclopropenone (DPC). The origin of this receptor is a woman aged 45-65 years with alopecia areata. Some clones in this sample may be carry-over from other donors' samples. The J gene is TRBJ2-1, the V gene TRBV2; tentatively, D is TRBD2 (6 bases). CDR3 sequence: CASMEWASVYNEQFF. CDR3 bases: TGTGCCAGCATGGAGTGGGCTAGCGTTTACAATGAGCAGTTCTTC.